These 8 T cell receptor beta chains originate from one sample sequenced in a study of beta chain features in type 1 diabetes. Reverse transcription of all isolated RNA meant that expressed TCRB transcripts were sequenced. Some clones are missing from TCRdb's copy, which holds only in-frame ones; the method was immunoSEQ multiplex PCR. The table includes 150,000 to 180,000 clones, 7.5% to 10% detected once. Material: central memory CD4+ T cells from blood. These receptors were collected from a man in his late teens or twenties in good health.

The rearrangement joins TRBV4-3 to TRBJ1-2, with D maybe TRBD1 (6 bases). The V and J ends lost 0 bases and 5 bases respectively, with 13 bases between them. The length of the CDR3 is 15 residues. CDR1 is LGHNA, CDR2 YSLEER, per germline. DNA of the CDR3: TGCGCCAGCAGCCAAGATGTGGGGGCTTGGTATGGCTACACCTTC. This encodes CASSQDVGAWYGYTF.

This clone was seen a few times. The chain couples TRBV11-2 to TRBJ1-2; 9 positions agree with TRBD1. The germline V gene has CDR1 SGHAT and CDR2 FQNNGV. This CDR3 spans 17 amino acids. V gave up 5 bases and J gave up 3 bases; unmatched junction bases: 13. The CDR3 region is CASSPSTGGGRDYGYTF. The CDR3 DNA reads TGTGCCAGCAGCCCGTCGACAGGGGGGGGTAGGGACTATGGCTACACCTTC. Full variable domain (remainder filled in from reference TRBV11-2 and TRBJ1-2): EAGVAQSPRYKIIEKRQSVAFWCNPISGHATLYWYQQILGQGPKLLIQFQNNGVVDDSQLPKDRFSAERLKGVDSTLKIQPAKLEDSAVYLCASSPSTGGGRDYGYTFGSGTRLTVV.

This clone was seen only a few times. The gene calls are TRBV30 and TRBJ1-1, with TRBD1 matching 7 bases. Germline-derived CDR1 and CDR2 are GTSNPN and SVGIG (reference sequence). CDR3 length equals 13 residues. Trimming removed 1 base from V and 3 bases from J; junction bases left unmatched: 2. CDR3 coding DNA: TGTGCCTGGAGTGAAACAGGGGACACTGAAGCTTTCTTT. This translates into CAWSETGDTEAFF.

The J gene is TRBJ1-2, the V gene TRBV4-3; D possibly corresponds to TRBD1 (6 bases). In germline, CDR1 is LGHNA, CDR2 YSLEER. Deletions cut 1 base from V and 7 bases from J, with 19 bases between. The CDR3 is 16 residues long. CDR3 region: CASSQVSDASRGGYTF. CDR3 sequence (DNA): TGCGCCAGCAGCCAAGTTTCAGATGCCAGCAGGGGTGGCTACACCTTC.

This rearrangement joins TRBV4-2 to TRBJ1-5, with TRBD1 identical over 9 bases. J gave up 7 bases and V 6 bases, and 7 bases lay outside the gene matches. Germline V gene sequence: CDR1 LGHNA, CDR2 YNFKEQ. This CDR3 is built from 14 residues. Here the CDR3 reads CASSPQGAGQPQHF. CDR3 nucleotide sequence: TGTGCCAGCAGTCCACAGGGGGCTGGACAGCCCCAGCATTTT.

This clone has more than one count but fewer than ten. V is TRBV7-3 and J is TRBJ2-1; 7 bases are a match to TRBD2. V lost 3 bases to trimming and J lost 0 bases; unmatched junction nucleotides: 8. This CDR3 is built from 17 residues. Germline V gene sequence: CDR1 SGHTA, CDR2 FQGTGA. In nucleotides, the CDR3 is TGTGCCAGCAGCTTGCGAGGTAGCGGGTTCTCCTACAATGAGCAGTTCTTC. Translated: CASSLRGSGFSYNEQFF.

This clone was detected a few times. The chain combines TRBV10-3 with TRBJ1-2; D call uncertain. Trimming took off 3 bases at V and 1 base at J, with 9 bases between the two ends. This CDR3 region has 14 residues. Germline loops: CDR1 ENHRY, CDR2 SYGVKD. In DNA form, the CDR3 reads TGTGCCATCAGTGACTACGAGGATAACTATGGCTACACCTTC. Translation gives CAISDYEDNYGYTF.

This clone has a handful of counts. The rearrangement links TRBV10-3 to TRBJ2-7, with D maybe TRBD1 (5 bases). The CDR3 has 14 amino acids. CDR1 is ENHRY, CDR2 SYGVKD, per germline. Between the trimmed V and J ends, which lost 4 bases and 2 bases, there was a span of 12 bases. The CDR3 sequence: CAISGMEGAYEQYF. The CDR3 DNA follows: TGTGCCATCAGTGGGATGGAAGGGGCCTACGAGCAGTACTTC.